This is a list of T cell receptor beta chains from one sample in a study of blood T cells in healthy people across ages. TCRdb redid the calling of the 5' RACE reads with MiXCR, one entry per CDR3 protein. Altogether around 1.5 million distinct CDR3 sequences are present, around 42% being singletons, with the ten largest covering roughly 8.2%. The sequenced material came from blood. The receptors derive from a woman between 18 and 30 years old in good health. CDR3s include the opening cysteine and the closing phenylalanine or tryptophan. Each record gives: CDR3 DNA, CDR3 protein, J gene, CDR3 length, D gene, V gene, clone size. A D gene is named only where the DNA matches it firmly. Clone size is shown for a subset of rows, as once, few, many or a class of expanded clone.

cdr3_nt: TGTGCCAGCAGTTTATTGCGCCAAGAGCAGTTCTTC
cdr3_aa: CASSLLRQEQFF
j_call: TRBJ2-1
cdr3_length: 12
d_call: .
v_call: TRBV28
clone_size: .

cdr3_nt: TGTGCCAGCAGTTACGGCCAAGGGATCAATGGCTACACCTTC
cdr3_aa: CASSYGQGINGYTF
j_call: TRBJ1-2
cdr3_length: 14
d_call: .
v_call: TRBV6-5
clone_size: .

cdr3_nt: TGCGCCAGCAGCTTGGCCTCAGCTGGAGAGACCCAGTACTTC
cdr3_aa: CASSLASAGETQYF
j_call: TRBJ2-5
cdr3_length: 14
d_call: .
v_call: TRBV5-1
clone_size: .

cdr3_nt: TGTGCCAGCAGCCTCAGCGGAGGGGGGGACCAAGAGACCCAGTACTTC
cdr3_aa: CASSLSGGGDQETQYF
j_call: TRBJ2-5
cdr3_length: 16
d_call: .
v_call: TRBV9
clone_size: .

cdr3_nt: TGTGCCAGCACCTCTCCGGGACAGCTTTGGGCTTTCTTT
cdr3_aa: CASTSPGQLWAFF
j_call: TRBJ1-1
cdr3_length: 13
d_call: TRBD1
v_call: TRBV28
clone_size: once

cdr3_nt: TGTGCCAGCAGTGAGGGCAGATACACTGAAGCTTTCTTT
cdr3_aa: CASSEGRYTEAFF
j_call: TRBJ1-1
cdr3_length: 13
d_call: .
v_call: TRBV2
clone_size: few

cdr3_nt: TGCGCCAGCAGCTTGGCTGCGGTGAATGAGCAGTTCTTC
cdr3_aa: CASSLAAVNEQFF
j_call: TRBJ2-1
cdr3_length: 13
d_call: .
v_call: TRBV5-1
clone_size: few

cdr3_nt: TGTGCCAGCAGTTCCCTAATCGGGGACGCTTTCTCCTATGGCTACACCTTC
cdr3_aa: CASSSLIGDAFSYGYTF
j_call: TRBJ1-2
cdr3_length: 17
d_call: .
v_call: TRBV6-2/TRBV6-3
clone_size: .

cdr3_nt: TGTGCCAGCGCAGAAACAGCCGGTGGCTACACCTTC
cdr3_aa: CASAETAGGYTF
j_call: TRBJ1-2
cdr3_length: 12
d_call: .
v_call: TRBV18
clone_size: .

cdr3_nt: TGCACCCAACGGGGTTCCCAGCGGGGACTCGATATCAAGGGGCAGTTCTTC
cdr3_aa: CTQRGSQRGLDIKGQFF
j_call: TRBJ2-1
cdr3_length: 17
d_call: TRBD2
v_call: TRBV29-1
clone_size: many

cdr3_nt: TGTGCCAGCAGTGAACGAGGGCAGGTCTTCTATTCACCCCTCCACTTT
cdr3_aa: CASSERGQVFYSPLHF
j_call: TRBJ1-6
cdr3_length: 16
d_call: .
v_call: TRBV6-1
clone_size: few

cdr3_nt: TGTGCCACCAGTGTGGCAGGGGCGCTCAATGAGCAGTTCTTC
cdr3_aa: CATSVAGALNEQFF
j_call: TRBJ2-1
cdr3_length: 14
d_call: .
v_call: TRBV24-1
clone_size: .

cdr3_nt: TGCAGCGTTGAAGGGGGATCCCCCCTAATTGATGGCTACACCTTC
cdr3_aa: CSVEGGSPLIDGYTF
j_call: TRBJ1-2
cdr3_length: 15
d_call: .
v_call: TRBV29-1
clone_size: .

cdr3_nt: TGTGCTAGTGGCAAGGAACCTGGGACAGGGGTGGCATACGAGCAGTACTTC
cdr3_aa: CASGKEPGTGVAYEQYF
j_call: TRBJ2-7
cdr3_length: 17
d_call: TRBD1
v_call: TRBV12-5
clone_size: few

cdr3_nt: TGCGCCAGCAGCCTCCCGACAGGGAATAGCTCCTACGAGCAGTACTTC
cdr3_aa: CASSLPTGNSSYEQYF
j_call: TRBJ2-7
cdr3_length: 16
d_call: TRBD1
v_call: TRBV4-1
clone_size: .

cdr3_nt: TGTGCCAGCAGCTCGTCGCGGGGGCGGGGGTCCTACTCTAGCACAGATACGCAGTATTTT
cdr3_aa: CASSSSRGRGSYSSTDTQYF
j_call: TRBJ2-3
cdr3_length: 20
d_call: .
v_call: TRBV7-2
clone_size: .

cdr3_nt: TGTGCTAGTGGTACTCTCCCAGGGGGCGATGGGGAGACCCAGTACTTC
cdr3_aa: CASGTLPGGDGETQYF
j_call: TRBJ2-5
cdr3_length: 16
d_call: TRBD1
v_call: TRBV12-5
clone_size: few

cdr3_nt: TGCAGTGTGTGGCCGGGAGGGGACGAGCAGTACTTC
cdr3_aa: CSVWPGGDEQYF
j_call: TRBJ2-7
cdr3_length: 12
d_call: TRBD2
v_call: TRBV20-1
clone_size: few

cdr3_nt: TGTGCCAGCAGTTTTTCCCAAGGAGCCGGCGGGGAGCCGGCAGATACGCAGTATTTT
cdr3_aa: CASSFSQGAGGEPADTQYF
j_call: TRBJ2-3
cdr3_length: 19
d_call: .
v_call: TRBV12-3/TRBV12-4
clone_size: .

cdr3_nt: TGTGCCAACAGCCCGGGGGCTAACTATGGCTACACCTTC
cdr3_aa: CANSPGANYGYTF
j_call: TRBJ1-2
cdr3_length: 13
d_call: .
v_call: TRBV14
clone_size: .

cdr3_nt: TGTGCCAGCAGCAAGCGGGAAGTGGGTCTCGGGCAGTACTTC
cdr3_aa: CASSKREVGLGQYF
j_call: TRBJ2-7
cdr3_length: 14
d_call: TRBD2
v_call: TRBV6-2/TRBV6-3
clone_size: few

cdr3_nt: TGTGCCATCCGCCGAGGGAGCTCTGGGGCCAACGTCCTGACTTTC
cdr3_aa: CAIRRGSSGANVLTF
j_call: TRBJ2-6
cdr3_length: 15
d_call: .
v_call: TRBV6-1
clone_size: .

cdr3_nt: TGTGCCAGCTATAGCGGGGTGCATGAGCAGTTCTTC
cdr3_aa: CASYSGVHEQFF
j_call: TRBJ2-1
cdr3_length: 12
d_call: TRBD2
v_call: TRBV12-3/TRBV12-4
clone_size: .

cdr3_nt: TGTGCCAGCAGCTTAGACCTAGGCCCCGGGGAGCTGTTTTTT
cdr3_aa: CASSLDLGPGELFF
j_call: TRBJ2-2
cdr3_length: 14
d_call: .
v_call: TRBV7-2
clone_size: few

cdr3_nt: TGTGCCGGCCACCTTAGCGGGGTTGGCAATGAGCAGTTCTTC
cdr3_aa: CAGHLSGVGNEQFF
j_call: TRBJ2-1
cdr3_length: 14
d_call: TRBD2
v_call: TRBV2
clone_size: many

cdr3_nt: TGCAGTGCTAGTACGGGTAGCCAGCCCCAGCATTTT
cdr3_aa: CSASTGSQPQHF
j_call: TRBJ1-5
cdr3_length: 12
d_call: .
v_call: TRBV20-1
clone_size: .

cdr3_nt: TGTGCCAGCGGGGCGGACAGTCTCCAAGAGACCCAGTACTTC
cdr3_aa: CASGADSLQETQYF
j_call: TRBJ2-5
cdr3_length: 14
d_call: .
v_call: TRBV7-9
clone_size: .

cdr3_nt: TGTGCCAGCAGCCGGACTAGCGGGGGGGCACAAAACATTCAGTACTTC
cdr3_aa: CASSRTSGGAQNIQYF
j_call: TRBJ2-4
cdr3_length: 16
d_call: TRBD2
v_call: TRBV14
clone_size: once

cdr3_nt: TGTGCCAGCAGCCGAGACGAAAGGGGGGGTAACACAGATACGCAGTATTTT
cdr3_aa: CASSRDERGGNTDTQYF
j_call: TRBJ2-3
cdr3_length: 17
d_call: .
v_call: TRBV4-2
clone_size: .

cdr3_nt: TGTGCCACCAGTGCACAGGGGACAGATACGCAGTATTTT
cdr3_aa: CATSAQGTDTQYF
j_call: TRBJ2-3
cdr3_length: 13
d_call: TRBD1
v_call: TRBV24-1
clone_size: few

cdr3_nt: TGCAGCGTTGACGGGAGCGACCAGCTACTAACCTACAATGAGCAGTACTTC
cdr3_aa: CSVDGSDQLLTYNEQYF
j_call: TRBJ2-5
cdr3_length: 17
d_call: .
v_call: TRBV29-1
clone_size: .

cdr3_nt: TGTGCCAGTAGTATTTGGGGAGAGACCCAGTACTTC
cdr3_aa: CASSIWGETQYF
j_call: TRBJ2-5
cdr3_length: 12
d_call: .
v_call: TRBV19
clone_size: few

cdr3_nt: TGTGCCACCAGCAGAATAGACAATTTGGCCTACGAGCAGTACTTC
cdr3_aa: CATSRIDNLAYEQYF
j_call: TRBJ2-7
cdr3_length: 15
d_call: .
v_call: TRBV15
clone_size: .

cdr3_nt: TGTGCCAGCAGCTCCCCTTCGGGGCGGGACGAGCAGTACTTC
cdr3_aa: CASSSPSGRDEQYF
j_call: TRBJ2-7
cdr3_length: 14
d_call: .
v_call: TRBV11-2
clone_size: few

cdr3_nt: TGTGCCAGCAGTCCTCAGCATAGGAGGGGAGTCGGGAGCGGGAGCTACAATGAGCAGTACTTC
cdr3_aa: CASSPQHRRGVGSGSYNEQYF
j_call: TRBJ2-5
cdr3_length: 21
d_call: TRBD2
v_call: TRBV28
clone_size: .

cdr3_nt: TGTGCCAGCAGTTACGATGAAACGGTGTACAATGAGCAGTACTTC
cdr3_aa: CASSYDETVYNEQYF
j_call: TRBJ2-4
cdr3_length: 15
d_call: .
v_call: TRBV6-2/TRBV6-3
clone_size: once

cdr3_nt: TGCAGTGCTAGGATCCTCAGCGGTGAGCAGTTCTTC
cdr3_aa: CSARILSGEQFF
j_call: TRBJ2-1
cdr3_length: 12
d_call: .
v_call: TRBV20-1
clone_size: .

cdr3_nt: TGTGCCAGCAGTTACTATAGCGGGACCCTCAATGAGCAGTTCTTC
cdr3_aa: CASSYYSGTLNEQFF
j_call: TRBJ2-1
cdr3_length: 15
d_call: TRBD2
v_call: TRBV6-2/TRBV6-3
clone_size: .

cdr3_nt: TGTGCCAGCACCCCTGACAGGGACTCCTATAGTTCACCCCTCCACTTT
cdr3_aa: CASTPDRDSYSSPLHF
j_call: TRBJ1-6
cdr3_length: 16
d_call: TRBD1
v_call: TRBV6-5
clone_size: .

cdr3_nt: TGTGCCAGCGATCAGCGGGGGGGAGGTCTTGGAAATACGCAGTATTTT
cdr3_aa: CASDQRGGGLGNTQYF
j_call: TRBJ2-3
cdr3_length: 16
d_call: TRBD2
v_call: TRBV27
clone_size: .

cdr3_nt: TGCGCCAGCAGCAACAATGTAGCTAGCGGGACCTACGAGCAGTACTTC
cdr3_aa: CASSNNVASGTYEQYF
j_call: TRBJ2-7
cdr3_length: 16
d_call: TRBD2
v_call: TRBV5-1
clone_size: .

cdr3_nt: TGTGCCAGCAGAAAGGCAGGGGAAGAGACCCAGTACTTC
cdr3_aa: CASRKAGEETQYF
j_call: TRBJ2-5
cdr3_length: 13
d_call: .
v_call: TRBV12-3/TRBV12-4
clone_size: .

cdr3_nt: TGTGCCAGCAGCCAATCTGGGACAGGGCATGGTATGGATACGCAGTATTTT
cdr3_aa: CASSQSGTGHGMDTQYF
j_call: TRBJ2-3
cdr3_length: 17
d_call: TRBD1
v_call: TRBV4-2
clone_size: .

cdr3_nt: TGTGCCAGCAGTTTCGTGGCGGGGGACCTCCAAGAGACCCAGTACTTC
cdr3_aa: CASSFVAGDLQETQYF
j_call: TRBJ2-5
cdr3_length: 16
d_call: TRBD2
v_call: TRBV12-3/TRBV12-4
clone_size: few

cdr3_nt: TGTGCCAGCATCTCCGGGACAGGGGGTGGATGGGGGCCTCTTAATGAGCAGTTCTTC
cdr3_aa: CASISGTGGGWGPLNEQFF
j_call: TRBJ2-1
cdr3_length: 19
d_call: TRBD1
v_call: TRBV7-9
clone_size: .

cdr3_nt: TGTGCCAGCAGCCAACAGGGGCAGGGCTATGGCTACACCTTC
cdr3_aa: CASSQQGQGYGYTF
j_call: TRBJ1-2
cdr3_length: 14
d_call: TRBD1
v_call: TRBV12-3/TRBV12-4
clone_size: .

cdr3_nt: TGCAGTGCTCGCCCCGCAGGGGGGGCCCCCTACAATGAGCAGTTCTTC
cdr3_aa: CSARPAGGAPYNEQFF
j_call: TRBJ2-1
cdr3_length: 16
d_call: .
v_call: TRBV20-1
clone_size: few

cdr3_nt: TGCAGTGCTGCTATAGCGGGGGGCTCCTACAATGAGCAGTTCTTC
cdr3_aa: CSAAIAGGSYNEQFF
j_call: TRBJ2-1
cdr3_length: 15
d_call: TRBD2
v_call: TRBV20-1
clone_size: .

cdr3_nt: TGTGCCAGCAGTGACCCCGCTGGGGTTCATGAGCAGTTCTTC
cdr3_aa: CASSDPAGVHEQFF
j_call: TRBJ2-1
cdr3_length: 14
d_call: .
v_call: TRBV25-1
clone_size: few

cdr3_nt: TGTGCCAGCAGCACCCCGCGAAATAAATCGTATGAGCAGTTCTTC
cdr3_aa: CASSTPRNKSYEQFF
j_call: TRBJ2-1
cdr3_length: 15
d_call: .
v_call: TRBV7-2
clone_size: .

cdr3_nt: TGTGCCAGCAGCTTGAACGGGTCACCCCTCCACTTT
cdr3_aa: CASSLNGSPLHF
j_call: TRBJ1-6
cdr3_length: 12
d_call: .
v_call: TRBV7-2
clone_size: .

cdr3_nt: TGTGCCAGCAGTTTGGGTGCGGGGGGCCTTTACAATGAGCAGTTCTTC
cdr3_aa: CASSLGAGGLYNEQFF
j_call: TRBJ2-1
cdr3_length: 16
d_call: TRBD2
v_call: TRBV5-6
clone_size: many

cdr3_nt: TGCGCCAGCTGGATAGCGGGGGGCCAAGAGACCCAGTACTTC
cdr3_aa: CASWIAGGQETQYF
j_call: TRBJ2-5
cdr3_length: 14
d_call: TRBD2
v_call: TRBV5-1
clone_size: few

cdr3_nt: TGCGCCAGCAGCACACCCTCGACAGGGGTAAACTATGGCTACACCTTC
cdr3_aa: CASSTPSTGVNYGYTF
j_call: TRBJ1-2
cdr3_length: 16
d_call: TRBD1
v_call: TRBV5-1
clone_size: .

cdr3_nt: TGTGCCAGCAGCGTAGAGGGACAGGGGGCCTACAATGAGCAGTTCTTC
cdr3_aa: CASSVEGQGAYNEQFF
j_call: TRBJ2-1
cdr3_length: 16
d_call: TRBD1
v_call: TRBV9
clone_size: few

cdr3_nt: TGCAGCGCCGAACTAGCGGGGGGGACCCAGTACTTC
cdr3_aa: CSAELAGGTQYF
j_call: TRBJ2-5
cdr3_length: 12
d_call: TRBD2
v_call: TRBV29-1
clone_size: .